These 32 T cell receptor beta chains originate from one sample sequenced in a study of cytomegalovirus exposure and HLA in healthy donors. The protocol was immunoSEQ multiplex PCR, while the TCRdb copy is restricted to in-frame clones and leaves out a portion. The repertoire holds approximately 170,000 clones, with roughly 89% as singletons. Sequencing was done on a sample of PBMCs. The origin of the receptors is a woman younger than 30 in good health and CMV-seropositive.

The genes are TRBV6-4 and TRBJ2-7; 8 nucleotides line up with TRBD1. The CDR3 is made up of 15 amino acids. J gave up 3 bases and V 5 bases, and 9 bases lay outside the gene matches. CDR1 and CDR2 from the germline V gene are MRHNA and SNTAGT. The CDR3 DNA sequence: TGTGCCAGCAGTCAAGAGGGGACAGGACTCTACGAGCAGTACTTC. Translated: CASSQEGTGLYEQYF.

V and J are TRBV6-1 and TRBJ2-1; 8 bases fit TRBD2. This CDR3 is built from 15 residues. With 2 bases clipped from V and 0 bases from J, the junction kept 0 bases outside the gene matches. The germline V gene encodes CDR1 MNHNS and CDR2 SASEGT. The CDR3 loop reads CASSELAGSYNEQFF. DNA of the CDR3: TGTGCCAGCAGTGAACTAGCGGGCTCCTACAATGAGCAGTTCTTC.

The chain joins TRBV2 to TRBJ2-2; 9 nucleotides align to TRBD1. Germline V CDR1 and CDR2: SNHLY, FYNNEI. The CDR3 is 15 residues long. With V trimmed by 10 bases and J by 5 bases, 11 bases remained unmatched. CDR3 loop: CATSSGQGDTGELFF. CDR3 in DNA: TGTGCCACTAGTTCGGGACAGGGTGATACCGGGGAGCTGTTTTTT.

CDR3 DNA sequence: TGTGCCAGCAGCTTAGAGACAGGCACTTCAGAAAAACTGTTTTTT. Translating it yields CASSLETGTSEKLFF. The rearrangement uses TRBV7-9 and TRBJ1-4; D possibly corresponds to TRBD1 (6 bases). The CDR3 extends over 15 amino acids. The V gene's germline CDR1 is SEHNR and CDR2 FQNEAQ (reference sequence). V shed 1 base and J shed 8 bases, with 14 bases lying between them.

CDR3 in DNA: TGTGCCGGTAGACTAGCGGGAGGGCCCCAGGACGGGGAGCTGTTTTTT. This translates into CAGRLAGGPQDGELFF. This chain connects TRBV6-6 to TRBJ2-2; TRBD2 matches 14 bases. The ends lost 11 bases at V and 7 bases at J; junction bases unmatched: 12. This CDR3 spans 16 amino acids. Germline values: CDR1 MNHNY, CDR2 SVGAGI (reference sequence).

J is TRBJ2-2 and V is TRBV5-1, with 7 bases that match TRBD1. Losses at the gene ends were 3 bases for V and 0 bases for J; bases not matched to a gene: 5. Germline V gives CDR1 SGHRS, CDR2 YFSETQ. The CDR3 length is 16 residues. The CDR3 here is CASSSRGYANTGELFF. DNA of the CDR3: TGCGCCAGCAGCTCCAGGGGGTACGCGAACACCGGGGAGCTGTTTTTT.

J is TRBJ2-7 and V is TRBV28, with D tentatively TRBD2 (5 bases). Germline lookup yields CDR1 MDHEN and CDR2 SYDVKM. Between the trimmed V and J ends, which lost 6 bases and 0 bases, there was a span of 15 bases. The CDR3 has 15 amino acids. In nucleotides, the CDR3 is TGTGCCAGCAGGCGCGGTGCGGGCCACTCCTACGAGCAGTACTTC. Translated, it gives CASRRGAGHSYEQYF. The full variable domain, in which reference TRBV28 and TRBJ2-7 provide the parts outside the CDR3, is DVKVTQSSRYLVKRTGEKVFLECVQDMDHENMFWYRQDPGLGLRLIYFSYDVKMKEKGDIPEGYSVSREKKERFSLILESASTNQTSMYLCASRRGAGHSYEQYFGPGTRLTVT.

This clone was recorded only once. The chain couples TRBV9 to TRBJ2-1, with 8 bases lining up with TRBD2. CDR1 SGDLS and CDR2 YYNGEE come from the germline V gene. V lost 0 bases and J lost 0; bases outside the gene matches: 5. The CDR3 runs 17 residues. CDR3 loop: CASSVEPGGVSYNEQFF. The CDR3 region has the DNA TGTGCCAGCAGCGTAGAGCCGGGAGGGGTCTCCTACAATGAGCAGTTCTTC.

The chain is built from TRBV28 and TRBJ1-5; perhaps TRBD1 as D (5 bases). Germline V gives CDR1 MDHEN, CDR2 SYDVKM. The CDR3 length is 14 residues. Trimming pared 5 bases from V and 5 bases from J, leaving 13 bases between. The CDR3 DNA reads TGTGCCAGCAGTGATGGGGGGGGAGATCAGCCCCAGCATTTT. This codes for CASSDGGGDQPQHF. Full variable domain (outside the CDR3, taken from reference TRBV28 and TRBJ1-5): DVKVTQSSRYLVKRTGEKVFLECVQDMDHENMFWYRQDPGLGLRLIYFSYDVKMKEKGDIPEGYSVSREKKERFSLILESASTNQTSMYLCASSDGGGDQPQHFGDGTRLSIL.

This chain uses TRBV19 with TRBJ2-7; 7 bases map to TRBD1. The length of the CDR3 is 15 residues. Looked up from germline, CDR1 is LNHDA and CDR2 is SQIVND (reference sequence). With V trimmed by 3 bases and J by 4 bases, 9 bases remained unmatched. CDR3 nucleotide sequence: TGTGCCAGTAGTATGTATACCGGGACAGCATACGAGCAGTACTTC. This encodes CASSMYTGTAYEQYF.

The chain is built from TRBV5-1 and TRBJ1-4; maybe TRBD1 (5 bases). CDR1 is SGHRS, CDR2 YFSETQ, per germline. This CDR3 contains 15 residues. Trimming removed 5 bases from V and 0 bases from J, with 11 bases in between. CDR3 DNA: TGCGCCAGCAGGCCCTCGGGGGCAACTAATGAAAAACTGTTTTTT. This translates into CASRPSGATNEKLFF.

V gene TRBV11-2 combines with J gene TRBJ2-3, with 7 bases fitting TRBD1. The germline gives CDR1 SGHAT, CDR2 FQNNGV. V was clipped by 6 bases and J by 0 bases; unmatched bases: 6. The length of the CDR3 is 15 residues. The DNA of the CDR3 is TGTGCCAGCAGTGTCGGACAGGCTAGCACAGATACGCAGTATTTT. It yields the protein CASSVGQASTDTQYF.

The chain has TRBV27 and TRBJ2-2; the D gene is possibly TRBD1 (6 bases). V lost 3 bases, J lost 5 bases, and 19 bases lay in between. Germline V gives CDR1 MNHEY, CDR2 SMNVEV (reference sequence). The CDR3 covers 17 residues. CDR3 region: CASSFRSFSRGTGELFF. The CDR3 region has the DNA TGTGCCAGCAGTTTTCGGAGCTTTAGTAGGGGGACCGGGGAGCTGTTTTTT.

V usage is TRBV6-5 and J usage is TRBJ2-5; D not resolved. CDR3 length: 15 residues. Trimming left V 6 bases short and J 2 bases short, with 16 bases between. The germline V gene encodes CDR1 MNHEY and CDR2 SVGAGI. CDR3 coding DNA: TGTGCCAGCAGGCCCCCCCGCGGCAGACAAGAGACCCAGTACTTC. This codes for CASRPPRGRQETQYF.

V gene TRBV19 combines with J gene TRBJ2-7, with 9 positions matching TRBD1. The CDR3 is 14 residues long. Germline values: CDR1 LNHDA, CDR2 SQIVND (reference sequence). With V trimmed by 4 bases and J by 4 bases, 5 bases remained unmatched. DNA of the CDR3: TGTGCCAGTAGTAGAGGACAGGGGTCTTACGAGCAGTACTTC. Translating gives CASSRGQGSYEQYF.

The J gene is TRBJ2-3, the V gene TRBV7-9; tentative D call: TRBD2 (5 bases). The CDR3 totals 16 residues. Trimming removed 1 base at V and 3 bases at J, with 14 bases between. In germline, CDR1 is SEHNR, CDR2 FQNEAQ (reference sequence). Here the CDR3 DNA reads TGTGCCAGCAGCTTAGTCCGGGGTCCGGGTACAGATACGCAGTATTTT. Encoded protein: CASSLVRGPGTDTQYF. Full variable domain (rest looked up from reference TRBV7-9 and TRBJ2-3): DTGVSQNPRHKITKRGQNVTFRCDPISEHNRLYWYRQTLGQGPEFLTYFQNEAQLEKSRLLSDRFSAERPKGSFSTLEIQRTEQGDSAMYLCASSLVRGPGTDTQYFGPGTRLTVL.

The J gene is TRBJ1-5, the V gene TRBV5-6; D may be TRBD1 (5 bases). The CDR3 runs 19 residues. The V end was cut by 2 bases, the J end by 2 bases, with 23 bases between. In germline, CDR1 is SGHDT, CDR2 YYEEEE. CDR3 in amino acids: CASSLGGGTAFYGNQPQHF. In DNA, the CDR3 is TGTGCCAGCAGCTTAGGTGGAGGGACGGCGTTTTATGGCAATCAGCCCCAGCATTTT.

J is TRBJ1-5 and V is TRBV6-5, with a tentative D call TRBD1 (6 bases). CDR3 length equals 16 residues. Between the trimmed V and J ends, which lost 4 bases and 0 bases, there was a span of 13 bases. Germline V lookup: CDR1 MNHEY, CDR2 SVGAGI. The CDR3 region is CASSSMTGGSNQPQHF. In DNA form, the CDR3 reads TGTGCCAGCAGTTCCATGACAGGAGGTAGCAATCAGCCCCAGCATTTT.

The V gene is TRBV6-4, the J gene TRBJ2-1; TRBD2 aligns across 7 bases. The V gene's germline CDR1 is MRHNA and CDR2 SNTAGT. CDR3 length: 15 amino acids. The J segment lost 8 bases and the V segment lost 2 bases, leaving 9 bases of the junction unmatched. CDR3 nucleotide sequence: TGTGCCAGCAGTGACGGCGGCGGGGGAGGCGATGAGCAGTTCTTC. This encodes CASSDGGGGGDEQFF.

Of note for this clone: This specimen includes other DNA sequences encoding the same CDR3. The J gene is TRBJ1-1, the V gene TRBV28; TRBD1 agrees at 7 bases. V shed 5 bases and J 2 bases; nucleotides not matched to a gene: 8. Germline loops: CDR1 MDHEN, CDR2 SYDVKM. This CDR3 comprises 15 residues. CDR3 in amino acids: CASSPRDRLNTEAFF. CDR3 nucleotide sequence: TGTGCCAGCAGTCCGCGGGACAGACTTAACACTGAAGCTTTCTTT.

The V gene is TRBV7-2, the J gene TRBJ2-7; 7 bases are a match to TRBD1. This CDR3 is 14 amino acids long. The germline CDR1 and CDR2 sequences are SGHTA and FQGNSA. The J segment lost 2 bases and the V segment lost 3 bases, leaving 4 bases of the junction unmatched. Here the CDR3 reads CASSLDRTTYEQYF. CDR3 DNA: TGTGCCAGCAGCTTGGACAGGACCACCTACGAGCAGTACTTC.

This chain uses TRBV6-5 with TRBJ1-3, with D unresolved. The CDR3 contains 16 residues. Germline V CDR1 and CDR2: MNHEY, SVGAGI. Trimming took 0 bases from V and 0 from J, leaving 9 bases between them. The CDR3 spells CASSYSSVPSGNTIYF. CDR3 coding DNA: TGTGCCAGCAGTTACTCGTCAGTCCCCTCTGGAAACACCATATATTTT.

The CDR3 loop is CASSLASRTGYEQYF. CDR3 DNA: TGCGCCAGCAGCTTGGCCAGCCGGACAGGGTACGAGCAGTACTTC. The rearrangement links TRBV5-1 to TRBJ2-7, with 8 positions matching TRBD1. J gave up 4 bases and V 0 bases, and 6 bases lay outside the gene matches. Germline CDR1 reads SGHRS; CDR2 reads YFSETQ. The CDR3 has 15 residues.

The chain employs TRBV2 and TRBJ2-1, with D uncertain. Trimming removed 6 bases from V and 6 bases from J, with 15 bases in between. This CDR3 is 14 amino acids long. The germline CDR1 and CDR2 sequences are SNHLY and FYNNEI. CDR3 residues: CASSWAGSINEQFF. CDR3 bases: TGTGCCAGCAGCTGGGCTGGCAGCATCAATGAGCAGTTCTTC.

J is TRBJ1-4 and V is TRBV27; D gene ambiguous. CDR3 length: 16 residues. The germline V gene has CDR1 MNHEY and CDR2 SMNVEV (reference sequence). Trimming shortened V by 5 bases and J by 0 bases, and 13 bases separated the two germline ends. The DNA for the CDR3 is TGTGCCAGCAGTCCGCGTCCGGGTGCAACTAATGAAAAACTGTTTTTT. Its protein is CASSPRPGATNEKLFF.

This chain joins TRBV27 and TRBJ2-3; D possibly corresponds to TRBD1 (7 bases). Germline V gene sequence: CDR1 MNHEY, CDR2 SMNVEV (reference sequence). The CDR3 is 12 amino acids. Trimming removed 8 bases from V and 7 bases from J, with 13 bases in between. Written as DNA, the CDR3 is TGTGCCAGCGGAGGGGACAGCTATACGCAGTATTTT. It is translated as CASGGDSYTQYF.

The V and J genes are TRBV7-2 and TRBJ1-1, with 7 positions matching TRBD1. J was trimmed by 4 bases and V by 4 bases; bases with no gene match: 9. This CDR3 is built from 15 residues. Germline V gene data show CDR1 as SGHTA and CDR2 as FQGNSA. DNA of the CDR3: TGTGCCAGCAGCTGGCTTACAGGGGTCGGCACTGAAGCTTTCTTT. The encoded protein is CASSWLTGVGTEAFF. Full variable domain (missing parts from reference TRBV7-2 and TRBJ1-1): GAGVSQSPSNKVTEKGKDVELRCDPISGHTALYWYRQSLGQGLEFLIYFQGNSAPDKSGLPSDRFSAERTGGSVSTLTIQRTQQEDSAVYLCASSWLTGVGTEAFFGQGTRLTVV.

The J gene is TRBJ1-2, the V gene TRBV9; the D gene is possibly TRBD1 (5 bases). There are 14 residues in the CDR3. Germline CDR1 is SGDLS and CDR2 is YYNGEE. Trimming took off 0 bases at V and 8 bases at J, with 14 bases between the two ends. CDR3 residues: CASSVVDKARGYTF. CDR3 coding DNA: TGTGCCAGCAGCGTAGTGGACAAGGCCAGAGGCTACACCTTC.

V and J are TRBV10-1 and TRBJ2-7; 13 bases agree with TRBD2. The length of the CDR3 is 15 residues. Germline V CDR1 and CDR2: WNHNN, SYGVQD (reference sequence). J was trimmed by 4 bases and V by 3 bases; bases with no gene match: 3. CDR3 DNA sequence: TGCGCCAGCAGTGAAGAGACTAGCGGGGGGTACGAGCAGTACTTC. Amino acid sequence: CASSEETSGGYEQYF.

To note about this clone: Other DNA sequences in the sample encode the same CDR3. This chain connects TRBV9 to TRBJ2-7; D possibly corresponds to TRBD1 (5 bases). The V gene lost 4 bases and the J gene lost 2 bases, with 10 bases spanning the gap. The V gene's germline CDR1 is SGDLS and CDR2 YYNGEE. The CDR3 loop spans 13 amino acids. The CDR3 sequence is CASSPQGAYEQYF. The CDR3 DNA reads TGTGCCAGCAGCCCCCAAGGGGCCTACGAGCAGTACTTC.

The chain is built from TRBV15 and TRBJ1-4, with D unclear. The germline V gene has CDR1 LNHNV and CDR2 YYDKDF (reference sequence). This CDR3 has 14 residues. V was shortened by 3 bases and J by 4 bases, with 9 bases between the two germline ends. The CDR3 DNA is TGTGCCACCAGCAGGGGGAGCCTTAATGAAAAACTGTTTTTT. Its translation: CATSRGSLNEKLFF.

The V and J genes are TRBV4-1 and TRBJ2-7, with 8 bases fitting TRBD1. The CDR3 is made up of 14 amino acids. V shed 3 bases, J shed 7 bases, and the junction held 8 bases outside the gene matches. In germline, CDR1 is MGHRA, CDR2 YSYEKL. The CDR3 nucleotides are TGCGCCAGCAGCCACTACGGACAGGGCCGGGAGCAGTACTTC. It yields the protein CASSHYGQGREQYF.